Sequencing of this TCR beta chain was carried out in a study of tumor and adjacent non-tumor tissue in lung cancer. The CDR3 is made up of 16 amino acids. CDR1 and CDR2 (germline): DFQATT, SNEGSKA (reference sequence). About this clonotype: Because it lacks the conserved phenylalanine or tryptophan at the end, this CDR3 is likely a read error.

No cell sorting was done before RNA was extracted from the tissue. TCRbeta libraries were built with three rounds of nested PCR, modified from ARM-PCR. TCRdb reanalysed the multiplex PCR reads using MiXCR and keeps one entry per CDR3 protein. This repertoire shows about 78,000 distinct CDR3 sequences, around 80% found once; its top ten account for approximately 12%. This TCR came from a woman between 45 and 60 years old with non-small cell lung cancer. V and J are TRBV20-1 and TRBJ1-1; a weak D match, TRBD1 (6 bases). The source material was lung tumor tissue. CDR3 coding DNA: TGCAGTGCTAGAGATAGTTCCCGGACAGTGAACACTGAGGCTTTCCTT. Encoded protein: CSARDSSRTVNTEAFL.